This TCR beta chain was recovered during a study of T cells in Graves' hyperthyroidism and ophthalmopathy. Turning to the study itself: Peripheral blood was secured at the point of initial diagnosis, before any treatment.

Template material for amplifying TCR beta CDR3 regions consisted of RNA transcripts. With the HTBI primer set, the TCR CDR3 went through a first round of RT-PCR. TCRdb re-analysed the multiplex PCR reads in MiXCR, keeping a single row per CDR3 protein. The sample holds about 350,000 distinct CDR3 sequences, 15% to 20% seen once. This clonotype was seen repeatedly, ten times or more. The antigen remains unidentified. The CDR3 extends over 13 amino acids. The ends were cut back, 0 bases at V and 5 bases at J, with 4 bases in the middle. The germline V gene has CDR1 MNHNS and CDR2 SASEGT. Findings and limits, study-wide: Among clonotypes expanded in thyroid above 0.001, most were also found in blood.

The chain couples TRBV6-1 to TRBJ1-4, with D unclear. The sequence derives from a woman aged 25 to 45 with Graves' hyperthyroidism that later progressed to Graves' ophthalmopathy. Sequenced: blood. This chain's CDR3 is CASSEAINEKLFF. The CDR3 DNA sequence: TGTGCCAGCAGTGAAGCCATCAATGAAAAACTGTTTTTT.